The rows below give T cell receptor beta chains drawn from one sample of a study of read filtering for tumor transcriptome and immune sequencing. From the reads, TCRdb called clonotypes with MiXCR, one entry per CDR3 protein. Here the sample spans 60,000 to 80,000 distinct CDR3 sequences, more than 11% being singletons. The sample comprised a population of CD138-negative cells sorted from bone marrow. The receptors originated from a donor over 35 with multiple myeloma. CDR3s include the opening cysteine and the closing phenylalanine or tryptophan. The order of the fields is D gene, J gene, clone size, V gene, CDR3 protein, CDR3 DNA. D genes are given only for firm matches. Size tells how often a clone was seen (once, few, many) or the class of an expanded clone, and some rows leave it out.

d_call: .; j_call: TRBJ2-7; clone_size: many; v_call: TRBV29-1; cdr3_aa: CSVETADVSYEQYF; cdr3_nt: TGCAGCGTCGAAACGGCGGATGTCTCCTACGAGCAGTACTTC
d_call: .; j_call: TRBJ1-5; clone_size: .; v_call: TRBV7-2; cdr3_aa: CASSSQHYNQPQHF; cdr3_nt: TGTGCTAGCAGCTCCCAACACTACAATCAGCCCCAGCATTTT
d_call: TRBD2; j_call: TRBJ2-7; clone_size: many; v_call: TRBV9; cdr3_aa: CASSVGTRGGVEQYF; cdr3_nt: TGTGCCAGCAGCGTAGGAACGCGGGGGGGGGTCGAGCAGTACTTC
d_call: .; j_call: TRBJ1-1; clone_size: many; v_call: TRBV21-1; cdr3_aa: CASSKSRGTWWTEAFF; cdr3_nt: TGTGCCAGCAGCAAATCTCGCGGGACTTGGTGGACTGAAGCTTTCTTT
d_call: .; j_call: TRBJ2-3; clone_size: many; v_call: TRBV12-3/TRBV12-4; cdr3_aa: CASGQETDTQYF; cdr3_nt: TGTGCATCGGGGCAGGAGACAGATACGCAGTATTTT
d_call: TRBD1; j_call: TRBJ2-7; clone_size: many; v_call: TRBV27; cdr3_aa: CASSSGQGAYEQYF; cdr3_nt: TGTGCCAGCAGTTCGGGACAGGGGGCCTACGAGCAGTACTTC
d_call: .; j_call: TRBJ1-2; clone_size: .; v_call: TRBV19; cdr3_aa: CASSIRTVDYGYTF; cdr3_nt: TGTGCCAGTAGTATAAGAACTGTGGACTATGGCTACACCTTC
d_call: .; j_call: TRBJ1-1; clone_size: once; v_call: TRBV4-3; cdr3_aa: CASSQASTGRSTGAFF; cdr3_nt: TGCGCCAGCAGCCAAGCCAGCACAGGGAGGAGCACTGGGGCTTTCTTT
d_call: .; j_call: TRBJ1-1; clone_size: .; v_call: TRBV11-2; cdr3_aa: CASSLATGRGIAFF; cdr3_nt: TGTGCCAGCAGCTTAGCTACAGGCAGGGGCATAGCTTTCTTT
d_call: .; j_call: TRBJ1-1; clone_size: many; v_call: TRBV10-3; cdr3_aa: CAIQTAMNTEAFF; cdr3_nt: TGTGCCATCCAGACAGCCATGAACACTGAAGCTTTCTTT
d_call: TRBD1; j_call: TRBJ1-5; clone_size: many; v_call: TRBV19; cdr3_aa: CASKGQFNQPQHF; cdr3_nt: TGTGCCAGTAAGGGACAGTTCAATCAGCCCCAGCATTTT
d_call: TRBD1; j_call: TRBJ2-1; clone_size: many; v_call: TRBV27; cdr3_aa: CASSPGQGSKRKQFF; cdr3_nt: TGTGCCAGCAGCCCGGGACAGGGGTCTAAGAGGAAGCAGTTCTTC
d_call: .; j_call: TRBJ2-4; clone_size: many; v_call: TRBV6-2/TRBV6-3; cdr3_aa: CASSYSSSGLAKNIQYF; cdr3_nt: TGTGCCAGCAGTTACTCGTCCTCGGGCCTAGCCAAAAACATTCAGTACTTC
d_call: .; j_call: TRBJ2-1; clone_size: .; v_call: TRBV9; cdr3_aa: CASSVARIGDEQFF; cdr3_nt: TGTGCCAGCAGCGTAGCTCGAATCGGCGATGAGCAGTTCTTC
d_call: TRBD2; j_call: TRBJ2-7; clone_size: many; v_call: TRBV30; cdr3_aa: CAWSVASGRYGEQYF; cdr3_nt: TGTGCCTGGAGTGTAGCTAGCGGGAGATATGGTGAGCAGTACTTC
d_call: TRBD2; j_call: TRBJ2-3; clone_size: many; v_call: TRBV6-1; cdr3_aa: CASSPHLAGLTDTQYF; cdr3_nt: TGTGCCAGCAGTCCCCACCTAGCGGGACTGACAGATACGCAGTATTTT
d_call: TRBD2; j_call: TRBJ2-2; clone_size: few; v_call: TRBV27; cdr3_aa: CASRLGLAGTTGELFF; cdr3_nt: TGTGCCAGCAGGCTCGGACTAGCGGGCACCACCGGGGAGCTGTTTTTT
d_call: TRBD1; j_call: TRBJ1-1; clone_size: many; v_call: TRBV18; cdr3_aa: CASRSQGGTEAFF; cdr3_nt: TGTGCCAGCCGTTCACAGGGGGGCACTGAAGCTTTCTTT
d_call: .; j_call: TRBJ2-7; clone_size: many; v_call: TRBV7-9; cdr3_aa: CASSFQGTPNYEQYF; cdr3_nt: TGTGCCAGCAGCTTCCAAGGGACCCCGAACTACGAGCAGTACTTC
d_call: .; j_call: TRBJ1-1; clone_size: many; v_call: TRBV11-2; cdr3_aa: CASSLRTGFGEAFF; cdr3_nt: TGTGCCAGCAGCTTAAGGACGGGTTTCGGGGAAGCTTTCTTT
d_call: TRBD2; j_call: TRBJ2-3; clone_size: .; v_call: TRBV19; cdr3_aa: CASSFAGVADTQYF; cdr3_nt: TGTGCCAGTAGTTTCGCGGGAGTGGCAGATACGCAGTATTTT
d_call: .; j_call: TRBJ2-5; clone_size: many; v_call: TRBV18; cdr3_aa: CASSPPQETQYF; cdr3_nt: TGTGCCAGCAGCCCTCCTCAAGAGACCCAGTACTTC
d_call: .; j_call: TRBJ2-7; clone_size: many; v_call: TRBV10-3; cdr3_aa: CAISEAGFEQYF; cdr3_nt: TGTGCCATCAGTGAGGCGGGGTTCGAGCAGTACTTC
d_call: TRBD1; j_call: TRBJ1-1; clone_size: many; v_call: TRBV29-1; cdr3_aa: CSAPGQGAFTEAFF; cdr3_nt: TGCAGCGCTCCGGGACAGGGGGCTTTCACTGAAGCTTTCTTT
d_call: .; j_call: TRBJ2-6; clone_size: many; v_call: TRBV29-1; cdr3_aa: CSVEEIQGSGANVLTF; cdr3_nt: TGCAGCGTTGAAGAAATCCAGGGGTCTGGGGCCAACGTCCTGACTTTC
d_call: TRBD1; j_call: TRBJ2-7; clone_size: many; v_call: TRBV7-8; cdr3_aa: CASSLGDRIHEQYF; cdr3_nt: TGTGCCAGCAGCTTAGGGGACAGGATCCACGAGCAGTACTTC
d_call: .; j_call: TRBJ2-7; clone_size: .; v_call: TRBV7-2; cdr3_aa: CASSSRGGQGYEQYF; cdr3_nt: TGTGCCAGCAGCTCCCGAGGGGGGCAAGGCTACGAGCAGTACTTC
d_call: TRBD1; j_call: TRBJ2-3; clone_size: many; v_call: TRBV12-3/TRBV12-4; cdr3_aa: CASSWDRFTDTQYF; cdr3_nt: TGTGCCAGCAGTTGGGACAGGTTCACAGATACGCAGTATTTT
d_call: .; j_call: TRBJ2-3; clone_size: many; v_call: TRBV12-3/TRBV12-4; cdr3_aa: CASSSPPPAGYTADTQYF; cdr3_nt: TGTGCCAGCAGTTCACCTCCGCCGGCGGGATACACGGCAGATACGCAGTATTTT
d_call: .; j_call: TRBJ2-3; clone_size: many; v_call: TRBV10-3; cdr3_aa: CAISEPSAVTQYF; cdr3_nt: TGTGCCATCAGTGAACCTAGCGCTGTTACGCAGTATTTT
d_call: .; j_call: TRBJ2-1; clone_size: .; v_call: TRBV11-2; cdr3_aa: CASSRIGKAGNEQFF; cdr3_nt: TGTGCCAGCAGCCGAATAGGGAAGGCCGGCAATGAGCAGTTCTTC
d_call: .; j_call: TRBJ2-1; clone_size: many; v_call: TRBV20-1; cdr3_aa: CSAGVPGKGNEQFF; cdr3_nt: TGCAGTGCTGGGGTCCCTGGAAAAGGCAATGAGCAGTTCTTC
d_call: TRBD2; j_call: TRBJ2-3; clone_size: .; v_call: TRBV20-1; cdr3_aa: CSAPTRTSGRGADTQYF; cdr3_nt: TGCAGTGCCCCCACGCGGACTAGCGGGAGGGGGGCAGATACGCAGTATTTT
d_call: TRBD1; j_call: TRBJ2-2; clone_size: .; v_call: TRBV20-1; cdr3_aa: CSAYSGTGFPNTGELFF; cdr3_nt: TGCAGTGCTTATTCCGGGACAGGGTTTCCTAACACCGGGGAGCTGTTTTTT
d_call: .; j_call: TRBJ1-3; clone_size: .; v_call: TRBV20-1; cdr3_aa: CSARDLAGSGNTIYF; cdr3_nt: TGCAGTGCTAGAGATTTGGCAGGCTCTGGAAACACCATATATTTT
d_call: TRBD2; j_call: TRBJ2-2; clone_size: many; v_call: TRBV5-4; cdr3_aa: CASSASGIANTGELFF; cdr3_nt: TGTGCCAGCAGCGCGAGCGGGATCGCGAACACCGGGGAGCTGTTTTTT
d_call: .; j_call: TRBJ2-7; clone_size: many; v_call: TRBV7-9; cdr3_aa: CASSLLTYEQYF; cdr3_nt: TGTGCCAGCAGCTTGCTTACTTACGAGCAGTACTTC
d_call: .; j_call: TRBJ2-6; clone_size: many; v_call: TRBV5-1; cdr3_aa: CASSLRVSGANVLTF; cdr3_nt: TGCGCCAGCAGCTTGCGGGTTTCCGGGGCCAACGTCCTGACTTTC
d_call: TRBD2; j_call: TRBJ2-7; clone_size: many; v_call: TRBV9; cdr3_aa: CASSRGTSGAQGYEQYF; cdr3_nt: TGTGCCAGCAGCCGAGGGACTAGCGGGGCTCAGGGGTACGAGCAGTACTTC
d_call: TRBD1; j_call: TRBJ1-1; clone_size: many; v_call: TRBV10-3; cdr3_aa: CAISAGQGNTEAFF; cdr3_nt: TGTGCCATCAGTGCTGGACAGGGAAACACTGAAGCTTTCTTT
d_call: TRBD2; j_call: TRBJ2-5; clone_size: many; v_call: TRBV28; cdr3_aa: CASTLSGRGAQETQYF; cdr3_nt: TGTGCCAGCACCCTTAGCGGGAGGGGGGCCCAAGAGACCCAGTACTTC
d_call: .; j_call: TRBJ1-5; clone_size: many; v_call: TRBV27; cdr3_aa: CASRFGGGGLDQPQHF; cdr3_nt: TGTGCCAGTCGTTTTGGGGGAGGGGGGCTGGATCAGCCCCAGCATTTT
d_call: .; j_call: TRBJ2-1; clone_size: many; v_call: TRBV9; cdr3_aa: CASSVTGSNYNEQFF; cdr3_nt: TGTGCCAGCAGCGTCACAGGGTCGAACTACAATGAGCAGTTCTTC
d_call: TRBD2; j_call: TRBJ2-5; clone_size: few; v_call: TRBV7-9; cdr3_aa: CASSSRLAGTETQYF; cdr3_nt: TGTGCCAGCAGCTCTCGACTAGCGGGCACAGAGACCCAGTACTTC
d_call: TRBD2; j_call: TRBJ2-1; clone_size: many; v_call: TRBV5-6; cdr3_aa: CASSLRRTSGIDEQFF; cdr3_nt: TGTGCCAGCAGCCTCAGGAGGACTAGCGGGATAGATGAGCAGTTCTTC
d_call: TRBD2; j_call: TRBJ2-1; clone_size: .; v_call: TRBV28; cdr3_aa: CASMQVLAGGGNEQFF; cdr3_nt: TGTGCCAGCATGCAGGTGTTAGCGGGAGGGGGCAATGAGCAGTTCTTC
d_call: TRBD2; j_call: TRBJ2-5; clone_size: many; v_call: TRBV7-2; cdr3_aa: CASSPRRLAGPQETQYF; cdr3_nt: TGTGCCAGCAGCCCCCGAAGACTAGCGGGGCCCCAAGAGACCCAGTACTTC
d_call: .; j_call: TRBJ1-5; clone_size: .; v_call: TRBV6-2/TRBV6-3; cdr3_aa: CASSYDRYGYQPQHF; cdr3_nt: TGTGCCAGCAGTTACGACAGGTATGGGTATCAGCCCCAGCATTTT
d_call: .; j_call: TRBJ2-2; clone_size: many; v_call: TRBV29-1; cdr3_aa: CSVPGLNTGELFF; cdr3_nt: TGCAGCGTCCCGGGGCTGAACACCGGGGAGCTGTTTTTT
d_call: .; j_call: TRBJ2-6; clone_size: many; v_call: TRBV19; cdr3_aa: CASSARSWDPGSGANVLTF; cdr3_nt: TGTGCCAGTAGCGCACGTTCCTGGGACCCAGGCTCTGGGGCCAACGTCCTGACTTTC